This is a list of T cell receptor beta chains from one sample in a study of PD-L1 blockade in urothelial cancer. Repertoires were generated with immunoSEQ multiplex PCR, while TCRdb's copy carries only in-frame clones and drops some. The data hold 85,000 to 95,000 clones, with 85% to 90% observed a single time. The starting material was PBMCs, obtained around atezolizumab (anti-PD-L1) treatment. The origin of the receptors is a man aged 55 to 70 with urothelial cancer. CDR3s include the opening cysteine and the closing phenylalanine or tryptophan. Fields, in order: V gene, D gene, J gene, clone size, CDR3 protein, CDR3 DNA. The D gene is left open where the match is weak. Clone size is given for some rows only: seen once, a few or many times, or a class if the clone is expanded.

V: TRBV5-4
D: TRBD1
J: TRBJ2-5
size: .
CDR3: CASSTRTGGGETQYF
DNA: TGTGCCAGCAGCACCCGGACAGGGGGCGGTGAGACCCAGTACTTC

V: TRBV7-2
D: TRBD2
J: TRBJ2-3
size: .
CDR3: CASSSTSGRGTDTQYF
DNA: TGTGCCAGCAGCTCTACTAGCGGGAGGGGGACAGATACGCAGTATTTT

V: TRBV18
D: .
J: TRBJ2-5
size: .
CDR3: CASSPFEAETQYF
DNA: TGTGCCAGCTCACCTTTCGAGGCCGAGACCCAGTACTTC

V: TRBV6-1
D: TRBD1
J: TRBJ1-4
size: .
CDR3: CASSPGTGYEKLFF
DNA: TGTGCCAGCAGCCCCGGGACAGGCTACGAAAAACTGTTTTTT

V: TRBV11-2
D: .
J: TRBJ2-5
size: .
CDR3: CASSSSTEQETQYF
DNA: TGTGCCAGCAGCTCCTCTACAGAGCAAGAGACCCAGTACTTC

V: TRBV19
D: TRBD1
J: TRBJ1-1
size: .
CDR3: CASSRDRGPRDTEAFF
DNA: TGTGCCAGTAGTAGGGACAGGGGGCCCAGGGACACTGAAGCTTTCTTT

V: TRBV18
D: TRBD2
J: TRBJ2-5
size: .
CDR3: CASSPQLAGGEQETQYF
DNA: TGTGCCAGCTCACCACAACTAGCGGGGGGGGAACAAGAGACCCAGTACTTC

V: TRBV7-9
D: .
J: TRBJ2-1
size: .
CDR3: CASSFIQGNEQFF
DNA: TGTGCCAGCAGCTTTATTCAGGGAAATGAGCAGTTCTTC

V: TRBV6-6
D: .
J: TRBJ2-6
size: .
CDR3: CASSYSPASGANVLTF
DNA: TGTGCCAGCAGTTACTCTCCCGCGTCTGGGGCCAACGTCCTGACTTTC

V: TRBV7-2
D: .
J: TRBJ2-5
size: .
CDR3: CASSLEGWETQYF
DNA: TGTGCCAGCAGCTTAGAGGGGTGGGAGACCCAGTACTTC

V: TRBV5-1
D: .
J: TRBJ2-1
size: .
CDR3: CASSLEGYSSYNEQFF
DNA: TGCGCCAGCAGCTTGGAGGGGTATAGCTCCTACAATGAGCAGTTCTTC

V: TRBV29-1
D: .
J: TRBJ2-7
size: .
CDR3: CSGQITGNEQYF
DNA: TGCAGCGGGCAGATCACAGGGAACGAGCAGTACTTC

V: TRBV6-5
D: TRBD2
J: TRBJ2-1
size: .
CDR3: CASSLDSGSLYEQFF
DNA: TGTGCCAGTTCGTTAGATAGCGGGAGTTTGTATGAGCAGTTCTTC

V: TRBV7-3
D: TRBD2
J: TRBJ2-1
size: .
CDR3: CASSVSGGAGNEQFF
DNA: TGTGCCAGCAGCGTTAGCGGGGGGGCGGGCAATGAGCAGTTCTTC

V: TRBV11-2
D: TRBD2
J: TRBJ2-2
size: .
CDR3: CASRRPGTSGAGELFF
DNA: TGTGCCAGCAGGCGTCCCGGGACTAGCGGAGCCGGGGAGCTGTTTTTT

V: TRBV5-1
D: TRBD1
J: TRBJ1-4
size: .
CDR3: CASSLDGTGAEKLFF
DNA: TGCGCCAGCAGCTTGGATGGGACAGGAGCTGAAAAACTGTTTTTT

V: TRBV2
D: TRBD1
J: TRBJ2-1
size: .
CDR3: CASSGFRGSYNEQFF
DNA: TGTGCCAGCAGTGGCTTCAGGGGGAGTTACAATGAGCAGTTCTTC

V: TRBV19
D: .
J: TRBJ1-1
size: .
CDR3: CASTGGPEAFF
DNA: TGTGCCAGTACCGGAGGCCCTGAAGCTTTCTTT

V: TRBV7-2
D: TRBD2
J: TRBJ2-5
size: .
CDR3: CASSLKAGGPAETQYF
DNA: TGTGCCAGCAGCTTAAAGGCGGGAGGGCCTGCGGAGACCCAGTACTTC

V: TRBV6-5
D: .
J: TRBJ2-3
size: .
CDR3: CASSLLFTDTQYF
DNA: TGTGCCAGCAGTTTACTATTCACAGATACGCAGTATTTT

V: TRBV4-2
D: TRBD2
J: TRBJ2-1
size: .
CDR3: CASSQGLAGGTYNEQFF
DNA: TGTGCCAGCAGCCAAGGACTAGCGGGGGGAACCTACAATGAGCAGTTCTTC

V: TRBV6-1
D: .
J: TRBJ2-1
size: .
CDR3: CASSLNEQFF
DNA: TGTGCCAGCAGTCTCAATGAGCAGTTCTTC

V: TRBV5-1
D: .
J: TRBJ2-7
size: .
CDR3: CASSGTGGSYEQYF
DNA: TGCGCCAGCAGCGGTACCGGGGGCTCCTACGAGCAGTACTTC

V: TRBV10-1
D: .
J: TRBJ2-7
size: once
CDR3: CASRGPAGAQYF
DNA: TGCGCCAGCAGGGGGCCCGCAGGCGCGCAGTACTTC

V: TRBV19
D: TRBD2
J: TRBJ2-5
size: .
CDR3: CASSIKLAGLGQETQYF
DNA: TGTGCCAGTAGTATAAAGCTAGCGGGGTTGGGGCAAGAGACCCAGTACTTC

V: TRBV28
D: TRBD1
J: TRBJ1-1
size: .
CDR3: CASTQLGTENTEAFF
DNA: TGTGCCAGCACCCAACTAGGGACAGAGAACACTGAAGCTTTCTTT

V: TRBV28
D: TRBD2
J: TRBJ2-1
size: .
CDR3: CASRSSGRANEQFF
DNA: TGTGCCAGCAGGAGTAGCGGGAGGGCCAATGAGCAGTTCTTC

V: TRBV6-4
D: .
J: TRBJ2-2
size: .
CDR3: CASSDLTNTGELFF
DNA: TGTGCCAGCAGTGACCTTACGAACACCGGGGAGCTGTTTTTT

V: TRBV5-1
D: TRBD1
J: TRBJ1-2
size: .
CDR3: CASRGTDPSPDYTF
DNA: TGCGCCAGCAGAGGGACAGATCCCAGTCCTGACTACACCTTC